This T cell receptor beta chain originates from a study of blood T cell repertoires in COVID-19. Overall study context: The cDNA or gDNA used as material had been derived from T cells, B-cell-depleted T cells, or PBMCs.

Germline loops: CDR1 MNHEY, CDR2 SMNVEV (reference sequence). V was clipped by 8 bases and J by 4 bases; unmatched bases: 5. The CDR3 covers 14 residues. Libraries were prepared by immunoSEQ multiplex PCR; TCRdb keeps only in-frame clonotypes and omits some of them. This table holds about 200,000 clones, almost 85% found once. The sequence derives from a man between 40 and 49 years old who had recovered from COVID-19. The chain joins TRBV27 to TRBJ1-3; 10 bases line up with TRBD1. Sequences were obtained from PBMCs or T cells enriched from blood (not recorded which). The CDR3 loop is CASAGTGAGNTIYF. DNA of the CDR3: TGTGCCAGCGCGGGGACAGGGGCCGGAAACACCATATATTTT.